One and the same sample provided the 21 T cell receptor beta chains below, sequenced in a study of blood T cell repertoires in COVID-19. TCRdb's copy holds only in-frame clones and misses some; the assay was immunoSEQ multiplex PCR. The data hold over 65,000 clones, with 70% to 90% observed a single time. Sequencing was done on a sample of peripheral blood. The receptors come from a man between 45 and 60 years old with active or convalescent COVID-19.

The V gene is TRBV18, the J gene TRBJ2-1; TRBD1 matches 7 bases. CDR3 size: 17 residues. Germline V gives CDR1 KGHSH, CDR2 LQKENI. The ends lost 4 bases at V and 0 bases at J; junction bases unmatched: 9. CDR3: CASSHTGTASSYNEQFF. The CDR3 DNA follows: TGTGCCAGCTCACACACCGGGACAGCTAGCTCCTACAATGAGCAGTTCTTC. The entire variable domain, with the rest obtained from reference TRBV18 and TRBJ2-1, is as follows: NAGVMQNPRHLVRRRGQEARLRCSPMKGHSHVYWYRQLPEEGLKFMVYLQKENIIDESGMPKERFSAEFPKEGPSILRIQQVVRGDSAAYFCASSHTGTASSYNEQFFGPGTRLTVL.

The table lists this clone with a few counts. The gene calls are TRBV5-5 and TRBJ2-2; tentative D call: TRBD1 (5 bases). The germline CDR1 and CDR2 sequences are SGHKS and YYEKEE (reference sequence). CDR3 length: 15 amino acids. V gave up 3 bases and J gave up 5 bases, with 14 bases separating them. CDR3 in amino acids: CASSSAGYGTGELFF. In DNA, the CDR3 is TGTGCCAGCAGCTCCGCAGGGTATGGGACCGGGGAGCTGTTTTTT. The complete variable domain, with remaining parts taken from reference TRBV5-5 and TRBJ2-2, reads DAGVTQSPTHLIKTRGQQVTLRCSPISGHKSVSWYQQVLGQGPQFIFQYYEKEERGRGNFPDRFSARQFPNYSSELNVNALLLGDSALYLCASSSAGYGTGELFFGEGSRLTVL.

The chain recombines TRBV10-1 with TRBJ1-6; D unresolved. V lost 4 bases and J lost 4, with 5 bases in between. The CDR3 is 13 residues long. Germline V lookup: CDR1 WNHNN, CDR2 SYGVQD (reference sequence). The CDR3 sequence is CASSADYNSPLHF. The CDR3 DNA reads TGCGCCAGCAGTGCAGATTATAATTCACCCCTCCACTTT.

V and J are TRBV28 and TRBJ1-5, with D tentatively TRBD1 (5 bases). The CDR3 extends over 16 amino acids. CDR1 and CDR2 (germline): MDHEN, SYDVKM. V lost 2 bases, J lost 0 bases, and 11 bases lay in between. For the CDR3, the DNA is TGTGCCAGCAGTTTAGGGGGGGGATATAGCAATCAGCCCCAGCATTTT. Translated: CASSLGGGYSNQPQHF. The whole variable domain, remainder taken from reference TRBV28 and TRBJ1-5, is DVKVTQSSRYLVKRTGEKVFLECVQDMDHENMFWYRQDPGLGLRLIYFSYDVKMKEKGDIPEGYSVSREKKERFSLILESASTNQTSMYLCASSLGGGYSNQPQHFGDGTRLSIL.

The chain combines TRBV27 with TRBJ2-7, with D perhaps TRBD2 (6 bases). This CDR3 comprises 15 residues. Germline V lookup: CDR1 MNHEY, CDR2 SMNVEV (reference sequence). Trimming pared 1 base from V and 2 bases from J, leaving 12 bases between. CDR3 sequence: CASSLFGTLTYEQYF. The DNA for the CDR3 is TGTGCCAGCAGTTTATTCGGGACTCTGACCTACGAGCAGTACTTC.

The genes are TRBV29-1 and TRBJ1-1; the match to TRBD1 covers 7 bases. The length of the CDR3 is 13 residues. With 7 bases clipped from V and 2 bases from J, the junction kept 7 bases outside the gene matches. Germline CDR1 is SQVTM and CDR2 is ANQGSEA. CDR3 in amino acids: CSAHRGTNTEAFF. In nucleotides, the CDR3 is TGCAGCGCACACAGGGGAACCAACACTGAAGCTTTCTTT. Filled out from reference TRBV29-1 and TRBJ1-1, the complete variable domain reads SAVISQKPSRDICQRGTSLTIQCQVDSQVTMMFWYRQQPGQSLTLIATANQGSEATYESGFVIDKFPISRPNLTFSTLTVSNMSPEDSSIYLCSAHRGTNTEAFFGQGTRLTVV.

The chain employs TRBV11-2 and TRBJ2-5, with 10 positions matching TRBD2. In germline, CDR1 is SGHAT, CDR2 FQNNGV. J gave up 5 bases and V 4 bases, and 7 bases lay outside the gene matches. This CDR3 is 15 amino acids long. For the CDR3, the DNA is TGTGCCAGCAGCTCTAATAGCGGGGGGTTGGAGACCCAGTACTTC. This codes for CASSSNSGGLETQYF.

This sequence joins TRBV19 and TRBJ2-1; 12 nucleotides line up with TRBD2. The ends lost 5 bases at V and 0 bases at J; junction bases unmatched: 5. The CDR3 has 17 residues. CDR1 LNHDA and CDR2 SQIVND come from the germline V gene (reference sequence). CDR3 nucleotides: TGTGCCAGTAGTGTAAGACTAGCGGGAGTCTCCTACAATGAGCAGTTCTTC. It yields the protein CASSVRLAGVSYNEQFF. The whole variable domain, remainder taken from reference TRBV19 and TRBJ2-1, is DGGITQSPKYLFRKEGQNVTLSCEQNLNHDAMYWYRQDPGQGLRLIYYSQIVNDFQKGDIAEGYSVSREKKESFPLTVTSAQKNPTAFYLCASSVRLAGVSYNEQFFGPGTRLTVL.

V is TRBV28 and J is TRBJ2-3; possible D gene TRBD2, 5 bases. The V end was cut by 6 bases, the J end by 2 bases, with 18 bases between. CDR3 size: 16 residues. Germline lookup yields CDR1 MDHEN and CDR2 SYDVKM. CDR3 DNA sequence: TGTGCCAGCAGCTCACAGTCGCTAGCCCCCACAGATACGCAGTATTTT. Protein sequence: CASSSQSLAPTDTQYF.

The table lists this clone with a count of one. This sequence joins TRBV11-3 and TRBJ2-1, with TRBD2 matching 12 bases. After removal of 5 bases from V and 5 bases from J, the junction contained 4 bases not matched to a gene. The germline CDR1 and CDR2 sequences are SGHNT and YENEEA. CDR3 length equals 15 residues. CDR3 sequence reads: CASSRLAGDHNEQFF. DNA of the CDR3: TGTGCCAGCAGCCGACTAGCGGGGGACCACAATGAGCAGTTCTTC.

The rearrangement links TRBV6-1 to TRBJ2-5, with 11 bases identical to TRBD2. V was pared by 1 base and J by 5 bases, with 6 bases of the junction left unmatched. Germline V gene data show CDR1 as MNHNS and CDR2 as SASEGT. The CDR3 sequence is 16 residues long. CDR3 protein: CASSEDTSGSGETQYF. The CDR3 bases are TGTGCCAGCAGTGAAGATACTAGCGGGAGCGGTGAGACCCAGTACTTC.

The table lists this clone with a count of one. As DNA, the CDR3 is TGTGCCAGCAGTTACGGAGCGGGAAGGGACACCGGGGAGCTGTTTTTT. Residues: CASSYGAGRDTGELFF. The genes are TRBV6-6 and TRBJ2-2; 7 nucleotides align to TRBD2. Germline CDR1 MNHNY, CDR2 SVGAGI (reference sequence). V gave up 2 bases and J gave up 3 bases; unmatched junction bases: 6. CDR3 length equals 16 residues.

This chain links TRBV6-2 or TRBV6-3 with TRBJ2-7; TRBD2 agrees at 10 bases. The CDR3 sequence is 17 residues long. The ends lost 5 bases at V and 6 bases at J; junction bases unmatched: 16. Germline loops: CDR1 MNHEY, CDR2 SVGEGT. This CDR3 is CASSPGYYSGRPSEQYF. The CDR3 region has the DNA TGTGCCAGCAGTCCAGGCTACTATAGCGGGAGGCCCTCCGAGCAGTACTTC.

The chain uses TRBV18 and TRBJ2-1, with 12 positions matching TRBD1. Germline V gives CDR1 KGHSH, CDR2 LQKENI. This CDR3 has 15 amino acids. V gave up 4 bases and J gave up 5 bases; unmatched junction bases: 3. CDR3 sequence (DNA): TGTGCCAGCTCACAGGGACAGGGGGCGAACAATGAGCAGTTCTTC. This translates into CASSQGQGANNEQFF.

The CDR3 DNA reads TGTGCCAGCAGTTACGGGAGTACTGAAGCTTTCTTT. Its protein is CASSYGSTEAFF. This chain joins TRBV6-2 or TRBV6-3 and TRBJ1-1; unclear D gene. This CDR3 contains 12 residues. Trimming shortened V by 2 bases and J by 5 bases, and 6 bases separated the two germline ends. Per germline, CDR1 MNHEY and CDR2 SVGEGT.

The rearrangement joins TRBV7-8 to TRBJ2-7, with TRBD1 identical over 7 bases. The CDR3 extends over 15 amino acids. Germline CDR1 reads SGHVS; CDR2 reads FQNEAQ. V dropped 8 bases and J dropped 6; count of bases not matched to a gene: 16. The CDR3 here is CASGFFRQGPGEQYF. The CDR3 coding sequence is TGTGCCAGCGGATTTTTTAGACAGGGTCCCGGCGAGCAGTACTTC.

The CDR3 DNA sequence: TGTGCCAGCAGGCCAACAGGGAATAGCAATCAGCCCCAGCATTTT. Translating gives CASRPTGNSNQPQHF. The chain combines TRBV6-5 with TRBJ1-5; possibly TRBD1 for D (6 bases). The V and J ends lost 6 bases and 0 bases respectively, with 12 bases between them. Germline-derived CDR1 and CDR2 are MNHEY and SVGAGI. The length of the CDR3 is 15 residues.

The gene calls are TRBV7-2 and TRBJ2-7, with D possibly being TRBD2 (5 bases). Trimming pared 4 bases from V and 6 bases from J, leaving 13 bases between. Germline V gene lookup returns CDR1 SGHTA and CDR2 FQGNSA. The CDR3 loop spans 13 amino acids. CDR3 DNA: TGTGCCAGCAGCTCAACGGCGGGTTCCGAGCAGTACTTC. Its translation: CASSSTAGSEQYF.

This chain connects TRBV12-5 to TRBJ2-7; TRBD1 agrees at 8 bases. This CDR3 comprises 14 residues. With 6 bases clipped from V and 4 bases from J, the junction kept 8 bases outside the gene matches. Germline CDR1 is LGHNT and CDR2 is FRNRAP. This CDR3 is CASGRTGQGYEQYF. CDR3 DNA: TGTGCTAGTGGACGCACTGGACAGGGTTACGAGCAGTACTTC. The full variable domain, its missing parts supplied by reference TRBV12-5 and TRBJ2-7, is DARVTQTPRHKVTEMGQEVTMRCQPILGHNTVFWYRQTMMQGLELLAYFRNRAPLDDSGMPKDRFSAEMPDATLATLKIQPSEPRDSAVYFCASGRTGQGYEQYFGPGTRLTVT.

In nucleotides, the CDR3 is TGCAGCGTTGATGCGGGAGGGGAAGAGACCCAGTACTTC. Translation: CSVDAGGEETQYF. The V call is TRBV29-1, the J call TRBJ2-5; 9 bases agree with TRBD2. CDR1 is SQVTM and CDR2 is ANQGSEA in the germline V gene. This CDR3 region has 13 residues. Trimming cost V 3 bases and J 3 bases; bases outside gene matches: 2. The variable domain in full, completed from reference TRBV29-1 and TRBJ2-5, reads SAVISQKPSRDICQRGTSLTIQCQVDSQVTMMFWYRQQPGQSLTLIATANQGSEATYESGFVIDKFPISRPNLTFSTLTVSNMSPEDSSIYLCSVDAGGEETQYFGPGTRLLVL.

The chain links TRBV5-1 to TRBJ2-2; 7 nucleotides agree with TRBD2. Germline V gives CDR1 SGHRS, CDR2 YFSETQ. The CDR3 runs 17 residues. The V and J ends lost 4 bases and 4 bases, in that order; junction bases with no gene match: 13. CDR3 nucleotide sequence: TGCGCCAGCAGCCCGCCGTTGTTGGCTAGCGGCACCGGGGAGCTGTTTTTT. It encodes CASSPPLLASGTGELFF.